This is a list of T cell receptor beta chains from one sample in a study of OX40 agonist ivuxolimab in advanced cancers. Sequenced by immunoSEQ multiplex PCR; TCRdb stores in-frame clones only, minus some. The sample has tens of thousands of clones; roughly 84% are singletons. The sequences come from CD4+ or CD8+ T cells sorted from blood, collected in a trial of the OX40 agonist ivuxolimab. These TCRs come from an adult with an advanced solid tumor such as melanoma, head and neck, liver or kidney cancer. CDR3s include the opening cysteine and the closing phenylalanine or tryptophan. The D gene is left open where the match is weak. Some rows have no size entry. The others give once, few or many, or a class for an expanded clone.

>-|TRBJ1-3|-|TRBV30
CAWSVRGSGNTIYF
TGTGCCTGGAGTGTAAGGGGGTCTGGAAACACCATATATTTT
>-|TRBJ2-2|-|TRBV10-2
CASSEQAAIGELFF
TGCGCCAGCAGTGAGCAGGCCGCGATAGGGGAGCTGTTTTTT
>few|TRBJ2-7|-|TRBV2
CASSEGSLSYEQYF
TGTGCCAGCAGTGAGGGGTCCCTCTCCTACGAGCAGTACTTC
>few|TRBJ2-2|-|TRBV5-1
CASSFGGVNTGELFF
TGCGCCAGCAGCTTTGGCGGTGTGAACACCGGGGAGCTGTTTTTT
>-|TRBJ1-6|TRBD1|TRBV5-4
CASSPGDRGAYSPLHF
TGTGCCAGCAGCCCAGGGGACAGGGGCGCGTATTCACCCCTCCACTTT
>-|TRBJ1-2|TRBD1|TRBV28
CASSTGQGNGYTF
TGTGCCAGCAGTACAGGACAGGGGAACGGCTACACCTTC
>-|TRBJ2-7|TRBD2|TRBV6-1
CATRTSGVYEQYF
TGTGCCACTCGGACTAGCGGGGTCTACGAGCAGTACTTC
>-|TRBJ2-3|-|TRBV11-2
CASSLGGSSTDTQYF
TGTGCCAGCAGCTTGGGAGGCTCGAGCACAGATACGCAGTATTTT
>-|TRBJ2-1|TRBD1|TRBV11-2
CASSRGQTTYNEQFF
TGTGCCAGCAGCCGGGGACAGACAACCTACAATGAGCAGTTCTTC
>-|TRBJ1-1|TRBD1|TRBV5-1
CASSLQGPEATEAFF
TGCGCCAGCAGCTTACAGGGGCCAGAGGCGACTGAAGCTTTCTTT
>once|TRBJ1-1|-|TRBV27
CASSLDSGNTEAFF
TGTGCCAGCAGTTTGGACAGTGGGAACACTGAAGCTTTCTTT
>-|TRBJ2-5|TRBD1|TRBV6-5
CASSYSIGRGRETQYF
TGTGCCAGCAGTTACAGCATTGGCAGGGGGCGGGAGACCCAGTACTTC
>-|TRBJ2-1|-|TRBV7-3
CASSSGVRHFPMGSYNEQFF
TGTGCCAGCAGCTCTGGGGTCCGGCACTTCCCTATGGGCTCCTACAATGAGCAGTTCTTC
>-|TRBJ2-2|-|TRBV9
CASSPRFRANTGELFF
TGTGCCAGCAGCCCCCGGTTTAGGGCCAACACCGGGGAGCTGTTTTTT
>-|TRBJ2-7|TRBD1|TRBV25-1
CASRGDRGGSYEQYF
TGTGCCAGCAGGGGGGACAGGGGTGGGTCCTACGAGCAGTACTTC
>-|TRBJ2-1|TRBD1|TRBV28
CASSSSARTGNNEQFF
TGTGCCAGCAGTTCAAGCGCCCGGACAGGGAACAATGAGCAGTTCTTC
>-|TRBJ1-2|-|TRBV19
CASSLPLGGRDYGYTF
TGTGCCAGTAGCTTACCCCTTGGGGGGCGCGACTATGGCTACACCTTC
>once|TRBJ1-1|TRBD1|TRBV27
CASRGGQGNTEAFF
TGTGCCAGCAGGGGGGGACAGGGGAACACTGAAGCTTTCTTT
>-|TRBJ2-3|TRBD2|TRBV6-6
CASSGAGTFTDTQYF
TGTGCCAGCAGTGGAGCGGGGACTTTCACAGATACGCAGTATTTT
>-|TRBJ1-6|-|TRBV6-6
CASGREDNSPLHF
TGTGCCAGCGGGAGAGAGGATAATTCACCCCTCCACTTT
>-|TRBJ2-5|-|TRBV5-1
CASSLRVFGETQYF
TGCGCCAGCAGCTTGAGAGTGTTCGGGGAGACCCAGTACTTC
>-|TRBJ2-7|-|TRBV6-6
CASSPGGQAYEQYF
TGTGCCAGCAGTCCGGGGGGACAAGCCTACGAGCAGTACTTC
>-|TRBJ2-1|-|TRBV7-2
CASSLDRGAEEQFF
TGTGCCAGCAGCTTAGATCGGGGGGCGGAGGAGCAGTTCTTC
>-|TRBJ1-4|TRBD1|TRBV5-1
CASSFGTASTNEKLFF
TGCGCCAGCAGCTTCGGGACAGCTTCAACTAATGAAAAACTGTTTTTT
>-|TRBJ1-3|-|TRBV7-9
CASSLLSWGDSGNTIYF
TGTGCCAGCAGCCTCCTTTCCTGGGGAGACTCTGGAAACACCATATATTTT
>few|TRBJ2-7|-|TRBV6-6
CASSQQGGTYEQYF
TGTGCCAGCAGTCAACAGGGAGGGACGTACGAGCAGTACTTC
>-|TRBJ2-5|TRBD2|TRBV30
CAWSKGLAGTRRGETQYF
TGTGCCTGGAGTAAGGGACTAGCGGGTACTCGTCGTGGGGAGACCCAGTACTTC
>-|TRBJ2-7|-|TRBV6-5
CASSWGEAYEQYF
TGTGCCAGCAGTTGGGGAGAAGCCTACGAGCAGTACTTC
>-|TRBJ2-7|-|TRBV18
CASSESGYEQYF
TGTGCCAGCTCCGAATCGGGCTACGAGCAGTACTTC
>-|TRBJ2-1|-|TRBV7-2
CASSLFPGDEQFF
TGTGCCAGCAGCTTATTCCCTGGGGATGAGCAGTTCTTC
>-|TRBJ2-7|TRBD1|TRBV29-1
CSVQGQIGYEQYF
TGCAGCGTTCAGGGACAGATCGGCTACGAGCAGTACTTC
>-|TRBJ2-2|TRBD1|TRBV27
CASNRGQGGSGELFF
TGTGCCAGTAATCGGGGACAGGGAGGGAGCGGGGAGCTGTTTTTT
>-|TRBJ1-1|TRBD1|TRBV6-6
CASSSPTGMNTEAFF
TGTGCCAGCAGTTCCCCGACAGGGATGAACACTGAAGCTTTCTTT
>-|TRBJ2-5|-|TRBV18
CASSPSGREETQYF
TGTGCCAGCTCACCATCCGGACGAGAAGAGACCCAGTACTTC